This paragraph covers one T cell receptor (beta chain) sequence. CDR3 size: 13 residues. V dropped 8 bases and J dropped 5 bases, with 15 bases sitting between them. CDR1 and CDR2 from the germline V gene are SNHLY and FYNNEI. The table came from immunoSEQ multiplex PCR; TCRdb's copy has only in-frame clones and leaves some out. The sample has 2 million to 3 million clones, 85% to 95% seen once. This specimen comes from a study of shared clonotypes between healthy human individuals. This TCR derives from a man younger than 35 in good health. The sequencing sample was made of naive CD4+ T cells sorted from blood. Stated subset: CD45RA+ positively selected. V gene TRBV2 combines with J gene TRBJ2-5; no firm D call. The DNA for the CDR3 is TGTGCCAGCCAAATACTTCGGAGCGAGACCCAGTACTTC. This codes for CASQILRSETQYF.